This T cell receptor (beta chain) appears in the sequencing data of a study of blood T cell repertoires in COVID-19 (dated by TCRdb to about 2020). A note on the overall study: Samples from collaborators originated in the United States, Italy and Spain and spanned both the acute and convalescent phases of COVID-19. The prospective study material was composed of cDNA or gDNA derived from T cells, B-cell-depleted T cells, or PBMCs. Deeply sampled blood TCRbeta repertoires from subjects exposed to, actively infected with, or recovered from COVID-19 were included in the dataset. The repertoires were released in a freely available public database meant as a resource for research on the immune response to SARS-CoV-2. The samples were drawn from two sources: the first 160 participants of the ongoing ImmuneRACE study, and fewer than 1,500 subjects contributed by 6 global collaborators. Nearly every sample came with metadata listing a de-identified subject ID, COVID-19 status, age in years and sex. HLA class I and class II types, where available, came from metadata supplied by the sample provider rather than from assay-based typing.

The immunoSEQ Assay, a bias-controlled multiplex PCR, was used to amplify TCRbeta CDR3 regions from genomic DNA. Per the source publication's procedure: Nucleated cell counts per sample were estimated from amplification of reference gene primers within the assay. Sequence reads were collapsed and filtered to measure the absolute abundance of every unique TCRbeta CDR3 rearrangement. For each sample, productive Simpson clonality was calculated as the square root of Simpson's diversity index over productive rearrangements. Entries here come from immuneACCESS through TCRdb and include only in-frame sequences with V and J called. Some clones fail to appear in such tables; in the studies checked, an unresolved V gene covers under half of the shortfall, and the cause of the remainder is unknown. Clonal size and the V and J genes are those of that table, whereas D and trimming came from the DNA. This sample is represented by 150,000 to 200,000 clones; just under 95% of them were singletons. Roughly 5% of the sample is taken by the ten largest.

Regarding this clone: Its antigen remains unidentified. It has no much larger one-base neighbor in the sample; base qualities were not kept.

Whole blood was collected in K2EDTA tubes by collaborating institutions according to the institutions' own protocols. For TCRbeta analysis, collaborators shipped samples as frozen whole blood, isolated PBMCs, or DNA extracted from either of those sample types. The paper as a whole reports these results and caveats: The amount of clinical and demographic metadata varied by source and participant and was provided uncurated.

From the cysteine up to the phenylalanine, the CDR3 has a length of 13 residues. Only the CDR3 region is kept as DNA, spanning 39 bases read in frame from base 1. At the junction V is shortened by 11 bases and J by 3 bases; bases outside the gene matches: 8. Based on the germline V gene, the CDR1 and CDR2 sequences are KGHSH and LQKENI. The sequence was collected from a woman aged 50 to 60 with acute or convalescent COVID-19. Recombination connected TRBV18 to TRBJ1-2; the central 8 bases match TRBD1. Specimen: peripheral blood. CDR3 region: CAAGQGADYGYTF. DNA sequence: TGTGCCGCCGGTCAGGGGGCGGACTATGGCTACACCTTC.